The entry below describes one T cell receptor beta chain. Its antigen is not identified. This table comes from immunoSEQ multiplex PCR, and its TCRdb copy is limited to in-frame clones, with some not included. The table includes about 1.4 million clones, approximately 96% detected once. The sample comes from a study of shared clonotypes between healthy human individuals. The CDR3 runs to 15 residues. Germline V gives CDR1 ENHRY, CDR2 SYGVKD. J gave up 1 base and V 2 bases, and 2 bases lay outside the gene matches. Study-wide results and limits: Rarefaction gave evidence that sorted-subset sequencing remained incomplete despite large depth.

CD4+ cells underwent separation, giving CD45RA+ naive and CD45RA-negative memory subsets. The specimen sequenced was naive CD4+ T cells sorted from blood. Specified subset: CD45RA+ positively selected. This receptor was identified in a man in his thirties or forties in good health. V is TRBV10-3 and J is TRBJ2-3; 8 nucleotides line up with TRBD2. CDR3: CAISEGGGRTDTQYF. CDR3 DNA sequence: TGTGCCATCAGTGAGGGCGGGGGGCGCACAGATACGCAGTATTTT.